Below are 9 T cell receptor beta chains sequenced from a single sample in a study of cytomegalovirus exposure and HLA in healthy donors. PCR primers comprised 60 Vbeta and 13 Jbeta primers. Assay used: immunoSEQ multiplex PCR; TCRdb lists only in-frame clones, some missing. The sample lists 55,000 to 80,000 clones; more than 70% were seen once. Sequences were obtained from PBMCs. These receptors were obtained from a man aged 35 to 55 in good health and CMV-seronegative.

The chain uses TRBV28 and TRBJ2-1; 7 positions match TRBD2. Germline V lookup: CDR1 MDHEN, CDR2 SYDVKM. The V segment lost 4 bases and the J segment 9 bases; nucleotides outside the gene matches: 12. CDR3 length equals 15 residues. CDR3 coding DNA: TGTGCCAGCAGTTCTAGCGGAAGGGAAGCCGGTGAGCAGTTCTTC. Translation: CASSSSGREAGEQFF.

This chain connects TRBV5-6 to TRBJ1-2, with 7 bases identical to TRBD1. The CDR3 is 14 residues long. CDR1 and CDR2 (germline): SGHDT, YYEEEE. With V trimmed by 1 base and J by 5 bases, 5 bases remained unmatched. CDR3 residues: CASSLRTGSYGYTF. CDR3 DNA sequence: TGTGCCAGCAGCTTGAGGACAGGCTCTTATGGCTACACCTTC. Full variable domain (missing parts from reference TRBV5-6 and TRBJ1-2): DAGVTQSPTHLIKTRGQQVTLRCSPKSGHDTVSWYQQALGQGPQFIFQYYEEEERQRGNFPDRFSGHQFPNYSSELNVNALLLGDSALYLCASSLRTGSYGYTFGSGTRLTVV.

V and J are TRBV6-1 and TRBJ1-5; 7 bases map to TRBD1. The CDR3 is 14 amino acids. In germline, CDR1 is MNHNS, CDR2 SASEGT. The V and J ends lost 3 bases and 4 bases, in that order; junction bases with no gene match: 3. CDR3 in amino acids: CASSETGRNQPQHF. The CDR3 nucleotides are TGTGCCAGCAGTGAGACAGGGAGGAATCAGCCCCAGCATTTT.

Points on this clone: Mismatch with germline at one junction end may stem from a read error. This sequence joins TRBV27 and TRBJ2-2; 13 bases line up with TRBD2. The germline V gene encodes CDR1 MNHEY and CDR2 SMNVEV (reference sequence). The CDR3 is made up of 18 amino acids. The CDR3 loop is CASSLGGLAGKNTGELLF. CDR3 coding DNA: TGTGCCAGCAGTTTAGGGGGACTAGCGGGGAAAAACACCGGGGAGCTGCTTTTT.

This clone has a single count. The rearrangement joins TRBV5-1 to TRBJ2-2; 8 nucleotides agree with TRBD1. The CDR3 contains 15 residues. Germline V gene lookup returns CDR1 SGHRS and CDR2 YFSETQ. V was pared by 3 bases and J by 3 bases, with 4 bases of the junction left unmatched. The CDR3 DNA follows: TGCGCCAGCAGCTCCGGGACAGGATACACCGGGGAGCTGTTTTTT. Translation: CASSSGTGYTGELFF. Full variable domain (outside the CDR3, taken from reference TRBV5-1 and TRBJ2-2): KAGVTQTPRYLIKTRGQQVTLSCSPISGHRSVSWYQQTPGQGLQFLFEYFSETQRNKGNFPGRFSGRQFSNSRSEMNVSTLELGDSALYLCASSSGTGYTGELFFGEGSRLTVL.

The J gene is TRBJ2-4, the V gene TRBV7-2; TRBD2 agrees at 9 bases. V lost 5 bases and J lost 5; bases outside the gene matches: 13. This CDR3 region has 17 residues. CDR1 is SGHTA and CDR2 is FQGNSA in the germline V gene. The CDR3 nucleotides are TGTGCCAGCAGCGACACGGCGGGGGGGTCGGGCCAAAACATTCAGTACTTC. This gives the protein CASSDTAGGSGQNIQYF.

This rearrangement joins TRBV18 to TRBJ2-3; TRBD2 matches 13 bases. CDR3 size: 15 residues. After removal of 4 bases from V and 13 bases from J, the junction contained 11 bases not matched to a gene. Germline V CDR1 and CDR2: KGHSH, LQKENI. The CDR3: CASSQAGTSGIEKYF. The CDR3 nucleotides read TGTGCCAGCTCACAAGCCGGGACTAGCGGGATAGAGAAGTATTTT.

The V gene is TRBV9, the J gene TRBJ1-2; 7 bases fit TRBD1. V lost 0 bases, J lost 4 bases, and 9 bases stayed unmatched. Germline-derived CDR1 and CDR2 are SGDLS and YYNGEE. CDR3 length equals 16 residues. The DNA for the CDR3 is TGTGCCAGCAGCGTAGCAAGACAGGGCTCCGGCTATGGCTACACCTTC. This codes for CASSVARQGSGYGYTF.

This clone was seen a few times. For the CDR3, the DNA is TGTGCCAGCAGCTTCAGGACTAGCGGGAGCGGTTACAATGAGCAGTTCTTC. Translating gives CASSFRTSGSGYNEQFF. V gene TRBV11-3 combines with J gene TRBJ2-1, with 13 bases fitting TRBD2. Trimming at V came to 3 bases and at J to 4 bases, leaving 6 bases not matched to a gene. The CDR3 sequence is 17 residues long. Germline V gene sequence: CDR1 SGHNT, CDR2 YENEEA. Filled out from reference TRBV11-3 and TRBJ2-1, the complete variable domain reads EAGVVQSPRYKIIEKKQPVAFWCNPISGHNTLYWYLQNLGQGPELLIRYENEEAVDDSQLPKDRFSAERLKGVDSTLKIQPAELGDSAVYLCASSFRTSGSGYNEQFFGPGTRLTVL.